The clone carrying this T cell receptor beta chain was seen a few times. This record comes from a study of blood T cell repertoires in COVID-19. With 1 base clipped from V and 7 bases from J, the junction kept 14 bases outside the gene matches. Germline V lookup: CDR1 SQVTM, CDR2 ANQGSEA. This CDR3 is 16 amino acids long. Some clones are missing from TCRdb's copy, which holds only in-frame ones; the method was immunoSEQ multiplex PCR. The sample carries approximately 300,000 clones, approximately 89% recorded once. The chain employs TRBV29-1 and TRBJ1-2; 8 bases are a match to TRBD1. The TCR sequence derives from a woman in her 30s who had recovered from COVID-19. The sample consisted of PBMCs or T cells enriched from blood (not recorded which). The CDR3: CSVEGRSDRGILGYTF. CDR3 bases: TGCAGCGTTGAAGGTAGAAGTGACAGGGGAATCCTTGGCTACACCTTC.